The text below deals with one T cell receptor (beta chain). Its antigen is not identified. This sample is part of a study of graft-versus-host responses after intestinal transplantation. General study points: The recipient marrow held GvH clones, and some of them showed up first in ileum or blood.

The CDR3 runs to 16 residues. Trimming took 4 bases from V and 0 from J; bases not matched to a gene: 4. Germline CDR1 reads SGDLS; CDR2 reads YYNGEE. The table came from immunoSEQ multiplex PCR; TCRdb's copy has only in-frame clones and leaves some out. The top ten hold less than 5.5% of the sample, which has about 6,800 clones, 70% to 90% seen once. This sequence originates from a human patient who received an intestinal transplant, so some T cells may come from the graft donor. Sample: PBMCs, taken nearly 85 days after transplant. The chain recombines TRBV9 with TRBJ2-3; 11 positions agree with TRBD2. The CDR3 is CASSLTSGSSTDTQYF. The CDR3, as DNA: TGTGCCAGCAGCCTAACTAGCGGGAGTAGCACAGATACGCAGTATTTT.